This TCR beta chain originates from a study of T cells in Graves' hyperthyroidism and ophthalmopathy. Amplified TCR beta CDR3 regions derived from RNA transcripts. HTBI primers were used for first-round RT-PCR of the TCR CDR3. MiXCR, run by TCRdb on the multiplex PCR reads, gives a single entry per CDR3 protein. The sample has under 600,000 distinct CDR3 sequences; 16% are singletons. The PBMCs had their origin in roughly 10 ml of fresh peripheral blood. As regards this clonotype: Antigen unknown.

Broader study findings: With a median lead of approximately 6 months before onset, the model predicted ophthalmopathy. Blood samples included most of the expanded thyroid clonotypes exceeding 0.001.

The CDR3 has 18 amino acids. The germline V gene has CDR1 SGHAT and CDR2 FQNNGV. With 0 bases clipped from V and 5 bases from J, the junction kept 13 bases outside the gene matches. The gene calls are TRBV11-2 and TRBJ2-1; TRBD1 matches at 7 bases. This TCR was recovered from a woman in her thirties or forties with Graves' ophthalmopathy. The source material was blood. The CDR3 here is CASSLEGFLTGTHNEQFF. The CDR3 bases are TGTGCCAGCAGCTTAGAAGGGTTCTTGACAGGGACCCACAATGAGCAGTTCTTC.